One and the same sample provided the 8 T cell receptor beta chains below, sequenced in a study of cytomegalovirus exposure and HLA in healthy donors. PCR used 60 Vbeta primers and 13 Jbeta primers. The assay was immunoSEQ multiplex PCR, and TCRdb's table has in-frame clones only and misses some. The profile shows more than 150,000 clones, around 80% of them singletons. Sequenced input: PBMCs. These receptors all come from a woman younger than 35 in good health and CMV-seropositive.

CDR3 DNA sequence: TGTGCCAGCAGCCCAAAGGGGATCCTCTATAATTCACCCCTCCACTTT. Residues: CASSPKGILYNSPLHF. J is TRBJ1-6 and V is TRBV13, with a weak D call TRBD1 (5 bases). The CDR3 has 16 residues. V lost 5 bases and J 3 bases, leaving 14 bases between the germline ends. Germline CDR1 reads PRHDT; CDR2 reads FYEKMQ (reference sequence).

The chain links TRBV10-3 to TRBJ1-2; perhaps TRBD1 as D (6 bases). V was trimmed by 3 bases and J by 2 bases, leaving 16 bases between them. The CDR3 consists of 16 residues. The germline CDR1 and CDR2 sequences are ENHRY and SYGVKD. The CDR3 sequence is CAISDWGPAKNYGYTF. CDR3 DNA sequence: TGTGCCATCAGTGATTGGGGGCCCGCAAAAAACTATGGCTACACCTTC.

This clone was seen just once. The chain joins TRBV5-4 to TRBJ1-1; weak D call: TRBD1 (5 bases). This CDR3 is built from 16 residues. CDR1 and CDR2 from the germline V gene are SGHNT and YYREEE (reference sequence). The V end was cut by 3 bases, the J end by 1 base, with 16 bases between. The CDR3 DNA reads TGTGCCAGCAGCTCCGGGGAGGGGAGAAGGAACACTGAAGCTTTCTTT. It is translated as CASSSGEGRRNTEAFF.

This clone was picked up one time. The V call is TRBV30, the J call TRBJ1-1; D remains ambiguous. The CDR3 loop spans 13 amino acids. The germline gives CDR1 GTSNPN, CDR2 SVGIG (reference sequence). The V and J ends lost 2 bases and 1 base respectively, with 8 bases between them. The chain's CDR3 is CAWSRGWNTEAFF. The DNA for the CDR3 is TGTGCCTGGAGTAGAGGTTGGAACACTGAAGCTTTCTTT.

For the CDR3, the DNA is TGTGCCAGCAGTTACTCAGACGGACATAAGGCTGGCTACACCTTC. Translation gives CASSYSDGHKAGYTF. The chain links TRBV6-6 to TRBJ1-2; D might be TRBD1 (5 bases). The CDR3 runs 15 residues. Trimming pared 0 bases from V and 7 bases from J, leaving 15 bases between. Germline CDR1 and CDR2: MNHNY and SVGAGI (reference sequence).

This clone was picked up one time. The genes are TRBV29-1 and TRBJ2-5, with D possibly TRBD1 on 6 matching bases. Per germline, CDR1 SQVTM and CDR2 ANQGSEA. The V and J ends lost 6 bases and 6 bases respectively, with 14 bases between them. CDR3 size: 12 residues. CDR3 loop: CSVGSQGKTQYF. In nucleotides, the CDR3 is TGCAGCGTCGGTAGTCAGGGGAAGACCCAGTACTTC.

To note about this clone: This same CDR3 is encoded by further DNA sequences in the sample. The chain combines TRBV4-1 with TRBJ2-3, with D possibly matching TRBD2 (5 bases). With 0 bases removed from V and 3 bases from J, the gap between germline ends came to 19 bases. The CDR3 is made up of 18 amino acids. CDR1 and CDR2 from the germline V gene are MGHRA and YSYEKL. The CDR3 protein is CASSQDLHGRGLTDTQYF. The CDR3 DNA reads TGCGCCAGCAGCCAAGATCTTCATGGAAGAGGACTTACAGATACGCAGTATTTT.

This clone came up a few times. This sequence joins TRBV19 and TRBJ1-1; 9 bases agree with TRBD1. CDR1 is LNHDA and CDR2 is SQIVND in the germline V gene (reference sequence). The CDR3 is 14 residues long. V was pared by 7 bases and J by 4 bases, with 7 bases of the junction left unmatched. The DNA of the CDR3 is TGTGCCAGTACCAAACAGGGGGCGGCCACTGAAGCTTTCTTT. This sequence encodes CASTKQGAATEAFF.